This TCR beta chain is from a study of response to subunit inactivated influenza vaccine. The CDR3 covers 16 residues. Trimming removed 7 bases from V and 2 bases from J; junction bases left unmatched: 11. TCRdb re-analysed the RT-PCR reads in MiXCR, keeping a single row per CDR3 protein. The sample yields roughly 650,000 distinct CDR3 sequences, about 14% seen once. General study findings and limits: Authors suggested seasonal influenza vaccinations each recruit few new T cells.

This clonotype was counted a few times. Its target is unknown. The chain employs TRBV12-3 or TRBV12-4 and TRBJ1-3, with 7 bases matching TRBD1. The TCR originated in a man over 45 who received an inactivated influenza vaccine. The source was PBMCs from blood, collected less than 15 days before vaccination. CDR3 loop: CASTELRTGAGNTIYF. Written as DNA, the CDR3 is TGTGCCAGCACCGAACTGAGGACAGGTGCTGGAAACACCATATATTTT.